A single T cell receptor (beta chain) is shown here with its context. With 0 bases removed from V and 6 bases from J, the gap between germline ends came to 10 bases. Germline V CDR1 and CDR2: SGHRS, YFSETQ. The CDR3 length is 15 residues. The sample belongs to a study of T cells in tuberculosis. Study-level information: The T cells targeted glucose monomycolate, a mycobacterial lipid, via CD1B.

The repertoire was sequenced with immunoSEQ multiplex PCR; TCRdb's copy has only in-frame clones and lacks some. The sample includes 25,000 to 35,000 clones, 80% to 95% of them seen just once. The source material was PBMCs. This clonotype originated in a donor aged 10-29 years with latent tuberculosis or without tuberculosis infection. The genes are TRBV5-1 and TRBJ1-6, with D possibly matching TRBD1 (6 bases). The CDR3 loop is CASSLVGGTNSPLHF. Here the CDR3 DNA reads TGCGCCAGCAGCTTGGTAGGGGGTACTAATTCACCCCTCCACTTT.